These T cell receptor beta chains were read from a single sample in a study of cytomegalovirus exposure and HLA in healthy donors. Clones were sequenced by immunoSEQ multiplex PCR, and TCRdb holds only the in-frame ones, with some missing. The data contain 110,000 to 150,000 clones, around 72% of them singletons. The source material was PBMCs. All receptors derive from a man aged 40-49 years in good health and CMV-seronegative. Both conserved end residues are part of each CDR3. D genes are given only for firm matches. Not all rows give a size; the values are once, few, many and, for expanded clones, a class.

TRBV10-3	TRBJ1-1	.	.	CAYKGGLSSTEAFF	TGTGCCTATAAGGGGGGGCTCAGCTCCACTGAAGCTTTCTTT
TRBV27	TRBJ1-2	TRBD1	.	CASSSTTGRIGYTF	TGTGCCAGCAGCTCAACGACAGGGAGAATCGGCTACACCTTC
TRBV29-1	TRBJ2-2	.	.	CSVEDQGALTGELFF	TGCAGCGTTGAAGATCAAGGGGCTCTCACCGGGGAGCTGTTTTTT
TRBV9	TRBJ2-1	.	few	CASSVAVGSGVSSYNEQFF	TGTGCCAGCAGCGTAGCGGTAGGTAGCGGAGTTAGCTCCTACAATGAGCAGTTCTTC
TRBV2	TRBJ2-5	TRBD2	.	CASSAVSLAGGGDF	TGTGCCAGCAGTGCCGTTTCGCTAGCGGGGGGCGGGGACTTC
TRBV7-9	TRBJ2-3	TRBD2	few	CASSSRLAGGGYTDTQYF	TGTGCCAGCAGCTCGCGACTAGCGGGAGGGGGTTACACAGATACGCAGTATTTT
TRBV6-1	TRBJ2-3	.	.	CASSEVQFATDTQYF	TGTGCCAGCAGTGAAGTGCAGTTTGCCACAGATACGCAGTATTTT
TRBV28	TRBJ1-1	TRBD1	.	CATDRGRNTEAFF	TGTGCCACGGACAGGGGTAGAAACACTGAAGCTTTCTTT
TRBV27	TRBJ1-5	TRBD1	.	CASSWTGGLNQPQHF	TGTGCCAGCAGCTGGACAGGGGGACTCAATCAGCCCCAGCATTTT
TRBV5-1	TRBJ2-3	.	.	CASTPRTRHTDTQYF	TGCGCCAGCACCCCCCGCACTAGACACACAGATACGCAGTATTTT
TRBV28	TRBJ1-4	TRBD1	.	CASSRQGLGNEKLFF	TGTGCCAGCAGCAGACAGGGTCTGGGTAATGAAAAACTGTTTTTT
TRBV28	TRBJ2-7	.	few	CASSDTGLGSYEQYF	TGTGCCAGCAGCGATACAGGGCTAGGCTCCTACGAGCAGTACTTC
TRBV6-1	TRBJ2-7	TRBD2	few	CASSEQGYSSGSSYEQYF	TGTGCCAGCAGCGAACAAGGATATTCTAGCGGGAGCTCCTACGAGCAGTACTTC
TRBV29-1	TRBJ2-1	.	few	CSVGDSYNEQFF	TGCAGCGTTGGAGACAGCTACAATGAGCAGTTCTTC
TRBV7-2	TRBJ1-1	TRBD1	.	CASSEGGADTEAFF	TGTGCCAGCAGCGAAGGGGGCGCGGACACTGAAGCTTTCTTT
TRBV18	TRBJ2-5	.	.	CASSPGGWTEETQYF	TGTGCCAGCTCACCAGGAGGATGGACGGAAGAGACCCAGTACTTC
TRBV11-2	TRBJ2-7	TRBD1	.	CASRSGQGILEQYF	TGTGCCAGCAGGTCGGGACAGGGGATACTCGAGCAGTACTTC
TRBV10-3	TRBJ2-3	TRBD1	.	CAIRDRVSTDTQYF	TGTGCCATCAGGGACAGGGTAAGCACAGATACGCAGTATTTT
TRBV6-5	TRBJ2-2	.	.	CASSYWRDGDTGELFF	TGTGCCAGCAGTTATTGGCGGGACGGGGACACCGGGGAGCTGTTTTTT
TRBV6-5	TRBJ1-2	.	.	CASSYSSSNYGYTF	TGTGCCAGCAGTTACTCGAGCTCTAACTATGGCTACACCTTC
TRBV6-1	TRBJ2-1	.	.	CATQEYNEQFF	TGTGCCACCCAGGAATACAATGAGCAGTTCTTC
TRBV4-2	TRBJ1-6	TRBD1	.	CASSQVNRGISYNSPLHF	TGTGCCAGCAGCCAAGTGAACAGGGGAATATCCTATAATTCACCCCTCCACTTT